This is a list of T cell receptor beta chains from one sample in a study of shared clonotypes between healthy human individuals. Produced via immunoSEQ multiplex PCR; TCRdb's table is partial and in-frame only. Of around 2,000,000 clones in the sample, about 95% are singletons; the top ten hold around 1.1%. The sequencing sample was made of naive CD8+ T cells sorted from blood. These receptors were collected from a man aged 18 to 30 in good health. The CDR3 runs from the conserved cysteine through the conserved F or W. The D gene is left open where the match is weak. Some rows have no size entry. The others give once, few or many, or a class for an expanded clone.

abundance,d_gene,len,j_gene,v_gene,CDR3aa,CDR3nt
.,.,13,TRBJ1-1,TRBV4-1,CAGSRQQNTEAFF,TGCGCTGGGTCAAGGCAGCAGAACACTGAAGCTTTCTTT
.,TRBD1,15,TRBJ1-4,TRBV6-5,CASTPDPGGWEKLFF,TGTGCCAGCACCCCCGACCCAGGGGGATGGGAAAAACTGTTTTTT
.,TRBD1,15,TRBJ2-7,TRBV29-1,CSVAPAGTGTYEQYF,TGCAGCGTTGCCCCTGCCGGGACAGGTACCTACGAGCAGTACTTC
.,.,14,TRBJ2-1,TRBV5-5,CASTLGLSYNEQFF,TGTGCCAGCACCCTAGGGCTGTCGTACAATGAGCAGTTCTTC
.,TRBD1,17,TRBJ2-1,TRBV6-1,CASSGGQGGPFSNEQFF,TGTGCCAGCAGTGGGGGACAGGGGGGTCCTTTTAGCAATGAGCAGTTCTTC
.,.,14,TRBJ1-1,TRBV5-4,CAHPGTDLNTEAFF,TGTGCCCATCCTGGAACCGACCTGAACACTGAAGCTTTCTTT
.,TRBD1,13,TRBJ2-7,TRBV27,CASSDRGTYEQYF,TGTGCCAGCAGCGACAGGGGGACCTACGAGCAGTACTTC
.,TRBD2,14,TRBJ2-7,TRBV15,CATSSVREGYEQYF,TGTGCCACCAGCAGCGTCAGGGAGGGGTACGAGCAGTACTTC
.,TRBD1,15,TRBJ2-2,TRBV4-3,CASSPGQGGTGELFF,TGCGCCAGCAGTCCGGGACAGGGTGGCACCGGGGAGCTGTTTTTT
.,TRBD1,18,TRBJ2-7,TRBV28,CASSFPITSGTATYEQYF,TGTGCCAGCAGTTTTCCTATCACATCCGGGACAGCCACCTACGAGCAGTACTTC
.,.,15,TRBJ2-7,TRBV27,CASSSRTAWTYEQYF,TGTGCCAGCAGTTCCCGTACAGCATGGACCTACGAGCAGTACTTC
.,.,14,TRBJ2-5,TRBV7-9,CASSLVLGVETQYF,TGTGCCAGCAGCTTAGTTTTAGGGGTAGAGACCCAGTACTTC
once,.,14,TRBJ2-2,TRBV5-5,CASAQGGVGGELFF,TGTGCCAGCGCCCAAGGAGGGGTCGGCGGGGAGCTGTTTTTT
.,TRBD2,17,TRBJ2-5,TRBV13,CASSPQTSGSRGETQYF,TGTGCCAGCAGCCCGCAGACTAGCGGGAGTCGTGGGGAGACCCAGTACTTC
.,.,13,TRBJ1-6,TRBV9,CASSGTGNSPLHF,TGTGCCAGCAGCGGAACAGGGAATTCACCCCTCCACTTT
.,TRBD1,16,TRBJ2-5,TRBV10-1,CASSGPGQGALETQYF,TGCGCCAGCAGTGGGCCGGGACAGGGGGCTTTAGAGACCCAGTACTTC
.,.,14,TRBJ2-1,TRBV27,CASSLSASGNEQFF,TGTGCCAGCAGTTTATCTGCCAGCGGCAATGAGCAGTTCTTC
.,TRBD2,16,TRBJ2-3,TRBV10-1,CASSTPSGSLTDTQYF,TGCGCCAGCAGTACCCCTAGCGGTTCCCTCACAGATACGCAGTATTTT
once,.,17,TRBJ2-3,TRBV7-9,CASSEPGALQGTDTQYF,TGTGCCAGCAGTGAACCGGGAGCCCTCCAGGGGACAGATACGCAGTATTTT
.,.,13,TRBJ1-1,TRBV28,CASSFRIGAEAFF,TGTGCCAGCAGTTTTCGGATAGGGGCTGAAGCTTTCTTT
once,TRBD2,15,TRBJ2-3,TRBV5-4,CASSFPGGAQDTQYF,TGTGCCAGCAGCTTCCCCGGGGGGGCCCAAGATACGCAGTATTTT
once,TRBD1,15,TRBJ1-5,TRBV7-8,CASSSRTGPNQPQHF,TGTGCCAGCAGCTCGAGGACAGGGCCCAATCAGCCCCAGCATTTT
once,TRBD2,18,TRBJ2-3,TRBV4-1,CASSQESGAGGPGNPQYF,TGCGCCAGCAGCCAAGAGAGTGGAGCGGGGGGGCCCGGGAACCCGCAGTATTTT
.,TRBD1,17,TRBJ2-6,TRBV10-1,CAGLRDRAFSGANVLTF,TGCGCCGGACTCCGGGACAGGGCTTTCTCTGGGGCCAACGTCCTGACTTTC
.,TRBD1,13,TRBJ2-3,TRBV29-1,CSVVARGTDTQYF,TGCAGCGTTGTGGCCAGGGGGACAGATACGCAGTATTTT
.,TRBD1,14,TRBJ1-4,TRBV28,CASRRDSSYEKLFF,TGTGCCAGCAGACGGGACAGTTCCTATGAAAAACTGTTTTTT
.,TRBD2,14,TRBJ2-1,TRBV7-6,CASSAGLAGDEQFF,TGTGCCAGCAGCGCGGGACTAGCAGGCGATGAGCAGTTCTTC
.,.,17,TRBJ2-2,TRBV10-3,CAISELLSGDYTGELFF,TGTGCCATCAGTGAGTTGCTTAGCGGAGATTACACCGGGGAGCTGTTTTTT
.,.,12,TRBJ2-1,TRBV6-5,CASSYPAGGQFF,TGTGCCAGCAGTTACCCCGCCGGGGGGCAGTTCTTC
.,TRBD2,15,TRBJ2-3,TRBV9,CASSAGLAGTDTQYF,TGTGCCAGCAGCGCGGGACTAGCGGGCACAGATACGCAGTATTTT
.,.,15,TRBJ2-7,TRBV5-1,CASSLAGQQPYEQYF,TGCGCCAGCAGCTTGGCTGGACAGCAGCCCTACGAGCAGTACTTC
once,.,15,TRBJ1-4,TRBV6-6,CASSSLSGVIEKLFF,TGTGCCAGCAGTTCGCTCTCGGGGGTTATTGAAAAACTGTTTTTT
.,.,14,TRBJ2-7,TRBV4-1,CASSQGYWGYEQYF,TGCGCCAGCAGCCAAGGTTATTGGGGCTACGAGCAGTACTTC
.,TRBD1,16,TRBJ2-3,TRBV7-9,CASSEWTGGLSHTQYF,TGTGCCAGCAGCGAATGGACAGGGGGACTAAGTCATACGCAGTATTTT
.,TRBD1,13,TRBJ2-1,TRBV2,CARGDSTYNEQFF,TGTGCCAGAGGGGACAGTACCTACAATGAGCAGTTCTTC
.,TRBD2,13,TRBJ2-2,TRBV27,CATSGGNTGELFF,TGTGCCACTTCGGGGGGGAACACCGGGGAGCTGTTTTTT
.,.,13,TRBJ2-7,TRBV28,CASSLHRAYEQYF,TGTGCCAGCAGTTTGCACAGAGCCTACGAGCAGTACTTC
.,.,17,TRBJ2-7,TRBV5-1,CASSLLPNGAEGYEQYF,TGCGCCAGCAGCTTGCTCCCAAACGGGGCAGAAGGCTACGAGCAGTACTTC
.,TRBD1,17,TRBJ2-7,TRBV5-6,CASSFGTGAHYFSEQYF,TGTGCCAGCAGCTTTGGGACAGGGGCTCATTATTTCTCCGAGCAGTACTTC
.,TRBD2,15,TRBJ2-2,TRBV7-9,CASSDELADTGELFF,TGTGCCAGCAGCGATGAACTAGCGGACACCGGGGAGCTGTTTTTT
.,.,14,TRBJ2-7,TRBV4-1,CASSPGPESYEQYF,TGCGCCAGCAGCCCGGGACCGGAATCCTACGAGCAGTACTTC
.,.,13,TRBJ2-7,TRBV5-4,CASSTGSFSEQYF,TGTGCCAGCAGCACCGGGTCTTTTAGCGAGCAGTACTTC
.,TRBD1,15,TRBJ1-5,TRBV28,CASSSDRGWFRAQHF,TGTGCCAGCAGTTCAGACAGGGGTTGGTTTCGGGCCCAGCATTTT
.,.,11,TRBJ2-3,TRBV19,CASSIAHTQYF,TGTGCCAGTAGTATTGCTCATACGCAGTATTTT
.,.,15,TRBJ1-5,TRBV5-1,CASSTDSGTGQPQHF,TGCGCCAGCAGCACAGATTCCGGGACCGGGCAGCCCCAGCATTTT
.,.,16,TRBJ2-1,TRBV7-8,CASSPPGSGVGNEQFF,TGTGCCAGCAGCCCGCCGGGTAGCGGAGTGGGGAATGAGCAGTTCTTC
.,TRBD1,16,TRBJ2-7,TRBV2,CASSPEYGTAIYEQYF,TGTGCCAGCAGTCCGGAATACGGGACAGCGATATACGAGCAGTACTTC